This T cell receptor beta chain was sequenced for a study of T cell changes during pregnancy in multiple sclerosis. The repertoire was sequenced with immunoSEQ multiplex PCR; TCRdb's copy has only in-frame clones and lacks some. The repertoire includes roughly 89,000 clones, 80% to 95% of them detected once, and approximately 4.7% sits in the top ten. Concerning this clone: The limits of the CDR3 on the DNA are not certain, so only TCRdb's listed CDR3 is given.

The CDR3 is made up of 21 amino acids, end residues included. The source of this sequence is a female donor with multiple sclerosis, enrolled in a pregnancy study. V gene TRBV21-1 combines with J gene TRBJ2-1; the table's D call, TRBD1, was not checked against the DNA. TRBV21-1 is a recognized pseudogene. The source was peripheral blood, collected in the first trimester of pregnancy. This CDR3 is CASSKEGKCFIVGQGACEQFF.